The 32 T cell receptor beta chains reported below all come from one sample, sequenced in a study of human T cells and chemical hapten exposure. The time point: pre-sensitization, week 0. Treatment meaning: therapeutic diphenylcyclopropenone sensitization with weekly scalp DPC. One entry per CDR3 protein, called by TCRdb with MiXCR from the RACE reads. Here the sample spans fewer than 300,000 distinct CDR3 sequences, around 7.7% being singletons. Material: whole blood, obtained in connection with sensitization to the hapten diphenylcyclopropenone (DPC). The receptors originated from a man aged 18 to 35 with alopecia areata. Some clones in this sample may be carry-over from other donors' samples.

This clonotype has a handful of counts. The chain joins TRBV12-3 or TRBV12-4 to TRBJ1-5; no clear D gene. V gave up 3 bases and J gave up 6 bases, with 15 bases separating them. CDR3 length equals 15 residues. CDR3 DNA sequence: TGTGCCAGCAGTTTCGAGGGAATAGTTGGTCAGCCCCAGCATTTT. Translation gives CASSFEGIVGQPQHF.

V gene TRBV20-1 combines with J gene TRBJ2-7; D is unresolved. The CDR3 contains 11 residues. CDR1 and CDR2 (germline): DFQATT, SNEGSKA (reference sequence). The V end lost 1 base, the J end lost 5 bases, and 6 bases lay between the germline ends. The CDR3 spells CSARVDDEQYF. As DNA, the CDR3 is TGCAGTGCTAGAGTGGACGACGAGCAGTACTTC.

At least ten counts were recorded for this clonotype. The V and J genes are TRBV7-6 and TRBJ1-4; possible D gene TRBD1, 5 bases. V was shortened by 5 bases and J by 0 bases, with 16 bases between the two germline ends. Germline CDR1 reads SGHVS; CDR2 reads FNYEAQ. This CDR3 has 17 amino acids. The CDR3 DNA follows: TGTGCCAGCAGCCAATCAGGGACTGCCGCAACTAATGAAAAACTGTTTTTT. Residues: CASSQSGTAATNEKLFF.

This chain links TRBV7-2 with TRBJ2-2; the D gene is possibly TRBD1 (6 bases). Deletions cut 2 bases from V and 1 base from J, with 23 bases between. This CDR3 is 20 amino acids long. CDR1 is SGHTA and CDR2 is FQGNSA in the germline V gene. This chain's CDR3 is CASSLYPTSWDTKNTGELFF. CDR3 DNA sequence: TGTGCCAGCAGCTTATACCCCACCTCCTGGGACACAAAGAACACCGGGGAGCTGTTTTTT.

This clonotype was observed a handful of times. This chain joins TRBV11-2 and TRBJ1-1, with unresolved D. V gave up 3 bases and J gave up 3 bases, with 8 bases separating them. The germline V gene encodes CDR1 SGHAT and CDR2 FQNNGV. CDR3 length: 13 amino acids. The CDR3 region is CASSLGYDTEAFF. CDR3 DNA: TGTGCCAGCAGCTTGGGATATGACACTGAAGCTTTCTTT.

CDR3 residues: CASSPRVLGNQPQHF. As DNA, the CDR3 is TGCGCCAGCAGCCCCAGGGTGTTAGGCAATCAGCCCCAGCATTTT. This sequence joins TRBV4-1 and TRBJ1-5, with D maybe TRBD1 (5 bases). V lost 4 bases and J lost 2, with 12 bases in between. Germline CDR1 reads MGHRA; CDR2 reads YSYEKL. This CDR3 has 15 amino acids.

This clonotype occurred a few times. The chain uses TRBV10-3 and TRBJ2-3; TRBD2 might be the D (6 bases). Trimming left V 0 bases short and J 1 base short, with 14 bases between. The germline V gene has CDR1 ENHRY and CDR2 SYGVKD. The CDR3 covers 17 residues. CDR3 in DNA: TGTGCCATCAGTGAGTCGATGCGGTCGGGGGGCACAGATACGCAGTATTTT. It is translated as CAISESMRSGGTDTQYF.

A few counts support this clonotype. The V and J genes are TRBV7-3 and TRBJ1-2; D is possibly TRBD1 (5 bases). CDR3 length equals 13 residues. CDR1 SGHTA and CDR2 FQGTGA come from the germline V gene. V lost 2 bases and J lost 4, with 8 bases in between. This CDR3 is CASSLGGSYGYTF. The CDR3 DNA reads TGTGCCAGCAGCTTAGGGGGTAGCTATGGCTACACCTTC.

This clonotype was detected many times. This chain links TRBV6-1 with TRBJ1-3; D uncertain. Germline V gene lookup returns CDR1 MNHNS and CDR2 SASEGT. This CDR3 is 11 amino acids long. V lost 7 bases to trimming and J lost 8 bases, with 9 bases between them. This CDR3 is CASTLRYTIYF. CDR3 DNA: TGTGCCAGCACCCTAAGGTACACCATATATTTT.

In its sample, this clonotype was seen many times. The chain uses TRBV4-1 and TRBJ1-6; maybe TRBD1 (5 bases). The germline gives CDR1 MGHRA, CDR2 YSYEKL. This CDR3 contains 14 residues. Trimming cost V 3 bases and J 7 bases, with 10 bases left between them. The CDR3 reads CASSHRTGNSPLHF. As DNA, the CDR3 is TGCGCCAGCAGCCATCGTACAGGAAATTCACCCCTCCACTTT.

This clonotype occurred many times. The gene calls are TRBV7-8 and TRBJ2-1; D might be TRBD2 (6 bases). V lost 0 bases, J lost 11 bases, and 8 bases lay in between. The CDR3 spans 12 residues. Germline assignment: CDR1 SGHVS and CDR2 FQNEAQ. CDR3 sequence reads: CASSLAGGQQFF. The CDR3 DNA follows: TGTGCCAGCAGCTTAGCGGGGGGACAGCAGTTCTTC.

This clonotype has only a few counts. The chain combines TRBV27 with TRBJ1-4; D possibly corresponds to TRBD1 (6 bases). Germline CDR1 is MNHEY and CDR2 is SMNVEV (reference sequence). V shed 5 bases and J shed 4 bases, with 14 bases lying between them. The CDR3 loop spans 15 amino acids. CDR3 sequence (DNA): TGTGCCAGCAGTACCCGGACAGTTTATAATGAAAAACTGTTTTTT. It codes for CASSTRTVYNEKLFF.

The V and J genes are TRBV10-3 and TRBJ1-1; D is uncertain. The CDR3 length is 12 residues. Germline CDR1 is ENHRY and CDR2 is SYGVKD. V was cut by 6 bases and J by 4 bases, with 9 bases left in between. CDR3 amino acids: CAIRTLGTEAFF. For the CDR3, the DNA is TGTGCCATCAGAACTCTTGGCACTGAAGCTTTCTTT.

This clonotype has a count of ten or more. This chain joins TRBV7-9 and TRBJ1-4; D uncertain. With 2 bases removed from V and 7 bases from J, the gap between germline ends came to 11 bases. This CDR3 is 14 amino acids long. Germline V gives CDR1 SEHNR, CDR2 FQNEAQ (reference sequence). The CDR3 DNA reads as TGTGCCAGCAGCTTAACCGATATAGGTGAAAAACTGTTTTTT. Protein: CASSLTDIGEKLFF.

This clonotype appeared a few times. CDR3 region: CSVHLTSGVETQYF. The CDR3 DNA sequence: TGCAGTGTCCATTTGACTAGCGGGGTTGAGACCCAGTACTTC. The chain combines TRBV20-1 with TRBJ2-5; 11 nucleotides line up with TRBD2. The trim removed 7 bases at V and 5 bases at J, leaving 9 bases unmatched. Germline values: CDR1 DFQATT, CDR2 SNEGSKA (reference sequence). This CDR3 spans 14 amino acids.

V gene TRBV10-3 combines with J gene TRBJ2-3; a possible D gene is TRBD2 (5 bases). The CDR3 totals 13 residues. V was cut by 8 bases and J by 1 base, with 10 bases left in between. In germline, CDR1 is ENHRY, CDR2 SYGVKD. CDR3 sequence (DNA): TGTGCCATCGGGGAGCAGGGCACAGATACGCAGTATTTT. Its protein product is CAIGEQGTDTQYF.

This clonotype was seen a handful of times. The chain is built from TRBV4-1 and TRBJ1-5, with no clear D. The length of the CDR3 is 19 residues. The germline gives CDR1 MGHRA, CDR2 YSYEKL. V was trimmed by 0 bases and J by 0 bases, leaving 18 bases between them. CDR3 sequence reads: CASSQDFRSRFYSNQPQHF. The CDR3 DNA is TGCGCCAGCAGCCAAGATTTCAGGTCCAGGTTTTATAGCAATCAGCCCCAGCATTTT.

The chain carries TRBV5-4 and TRBJ2-3, with a weak D call TRBD1 (6 bases). The germline gives CDR1 SGHNT, CDR2 YYREEE (reference sequence). The CDR3 covers 15 residues. V was clipped by 4 bases and J by 2 bases, with 14 bases between them. CDR3 in DNA: TGTGCCAGCAGCGCTCGACAGGATCTCACAGATACGCAGTATTTT. Its translation is CASSARQDLTDTQYF.

This clonotype was seen a few times. This chain links TRBV9 with TRBJ2-1; 13 nucleotides agree with TRBD2. The CDR3 extends over 15 amino acids. V was clipped by 4 bases and J by 9 bases; unmatched bases: 7. Looked up from germline, CDR1 is SGDLS and CDR2 is YYNGEE. The CDR3 loop reads CASSFTSGGAVEQFF. CDR3 DNA sequence: TGTGCCAGCAGCTTTACTAGCGGGGGGGCCGTTGAGCAGTTCTTC.

This clonotype was recorded many times. V and J are TRBV4-1 and TRBJ1-5, with 8 bases aligning to TRBD1. Unmatched junction bases numbered 11, after V lost 4 bases and J lost 6 bases. This CDR3 has 16 amino acids. Germline lookup yields CDR1 MGHRA and CDR2 YSYEKL. CDR3 in DNA: TGCGCCAGCAGCCCAATCCCCGGACAGGGAGGTCAGCCCCAGCATTTT. Protein product: CASSPIPGQGGQPQHF.

V usage is TRBV3-1 and J usage is TRBJ1-1, with D perhaps TRBD1 (5 bases). CDR3 size: 14 residues. CDR1 and CDR2 from the germline V gene are LGHDT and YNNKEL (reference sequence). V was trimmed by 2 bases and J by 4 bases, leaving 11 bases between them. CDR3 residues: CASSQQWGGTEAFF. CDR3 DNA: TGTGCCAGCAGCCAACAGTGGGGGGGCACTGAAGCTTTCTTT.

The table lists this clonotype with a few counts. The chain uses TRBV20-1 and TRBJ1-1, with a tentative D call TRBD1 (6 bases). V gave up 6 bases and J gave up 5 bases, with 16 bases separating them. The CDR3 is 13 residues long. Germline loops: CDR1 DFQATT, CDR2 SNEGSKA (reference sequence). CDR3: CSAQGSGATEAFF. CDR3 coding DNA: TGCAGTGCCCAAGGTTCGGGGGCTACTGAAGCTTTCTTT.

The V call is TRBV4-3, the J call TRBJ2-2; TRBD1 agrees at 9 bases. The CDR3 length is 17 residues. Trimming removed 3 bases from V and 3 bases from J; junction bases left unmatched: 8. CDR1 is LGHNA, CDR2 YSLEER, per germline. In DNA form, the CDR3 reads TGCGCCAGCAGCCAGGATCCGGGACAGGGTGACACCGGGGAGCTGTTTTTT. The encoded protein is CASSQDPGQGDTGELFF.

The chain has TRBV9 and TRBJ2-1; a weak D match, TRBD1 (5 bases). V lost 0 bases and J lost 9, with 13 bases in between. From germline, CDR1 is SGDLS and CDR2 YYNGEE. There are 14 residues in the CDR3. The CDR3 region has the DNA TGTGCCAGCAGCGTAGACAGGATGGGTACTGAGCAGTTCTTC. Protein: CASSVDRMGTEQFF.

This clonotype appeared a few times. V is TRBV10-3 and J is TRBJ1-1, with D unresolved. Germline V lookup: CDR1 ENHRY, CDR2 SYGVKD. V lost 4 bases to trimming and J lost 2 bases, with 8 bases between them. CDR3 length: 13 residues. The CDR3, as DNA: TGTGCCATCAGTGGATCGCTCAACACTGAAGCTTTCTTT. Translation gives CAISGSLNTEAFF.

The table lists this clonotype with many counts. The rearrangement joins TRBV10-3 to TRBJ1-2; unclear D gene. Per germline, CDR1 ENHRY and CDR2 SYGVKD. This CDR3 is built from 16 residues. Trimming took 6 bases from V and 1 from J, leaving 18 bases between them. The CDR3 loop is CAIRGGRLFDNYGYTF. The CDR3 DNA sequence: TGTGCCATCAGAGGAGGAAGACTTTTCGATAACTATGGCTACACCTTC.

This clonotype was detected ten times or more. The chain uses TRBV6-1 and TRBJ1-2, with 10 bases lining up with TRBD1. Looked up from germline, CDR1 is MNHNS and CDR2 is SASEGT. The CDR3 is 13 amino acids. V trimming: 8 bases; J trimming: 7 bases; junction bases outside the gene matches: 7. The CDR3 sequence: CASLRQGAFGYTF. CDR3 bases: TGTGCCAGCTTAAGACAGGGGGCGTTTGGCTACACCTTC.

The gene calls are TRBV4-3 and TRBJ2-1, with 9 bases fitting TRBD2. Per the germline V gene, CDR1 is LGHNA and CDR2 is YSLEER. The CDR3 contains 16 residues. V lost 4 bases and J lost 4; bases outside the gene matches: 8. The CDR3 is CASSPNSGGAYNEQFF. CDR3 sequence (DNA): TGCGCCAGCAGCCCTAATAGCGGGGGAGCTTACAATGAGCAGTTCTTC.

The J gene is TRBJ2-2, the V gene TRBV7-2, with a weak D call TRBD1 (5 bases). Germline V gene sequence: CDR1 SGHTA, CDR2 FQGNSA. The ends were cut back, 6 bases at V and 0 bases at J, with 8 bases in the middle. There are 14 residues in the CDR3. CDR3 in DNA: TGTGCCAGCAGACAGGAAACGAACACCGGGGAGCTGTTTTTT. Translation gives CASRQETNTGELFF.

The chain uses TRBV12-3 or TRBV12-4 and TRBJ1-4, with a tentative D call TRBD1 (6 bases). The CDR3 sequence is 15 residues long. V was clipped by 6 bases and J by 0 bases, with 11 bases between them. The CDR3 is CASSPTGTTNEKLFF. As DNA, the CDR3 is TGTGCCAGCAGCCCCACAGGGACAACTAATGAAAAACTGTTTTTT.

The J gene is TRBJ1-1, the V gene TRBV9; unclear D gene. CDR1 is SGDLS and CDR2 is YYNGEE in the germline V gene. The V and J ends lost 0 bases and 0 bases respectively, with 6 bases between them. The CDR3 runs 14 residues. The CDR3 sequence is CASSVVEVNTEAFF. The CDR3 DNA reads TGTGCCAGCAGCGTAGTGGAGGTGAACACTGAAGCTTTCTTT.

This clonotype turned up a few times. V usage is TRBV28 and J usage is TRBJ2-2; the D gene is possibly TRBD1 (6 bases). Trimming removed 2 bases at V and 7 bases at J, with 14 bases between. In germline, CDR1 is MDHEN, CDR2 SYDVKM. This CDR3 spans 15 amino acids. The CDR3 sequence is CASSLLDSRGGELFF. Here the CDR3 DNA reads TGTGCCAGCAGTTTACTGGACAGTCGAGGCGGGGAGCTGTTTTTT.